This T cell receptor beta chain was identified in a study of cytomegalovirus exposure and HLA in healthy donors. The overall study: Inside one of the first data releases sat some 93 million unique TCRs taken from HLA-typed donors.

Notes on the study in general: In most subjects, TCR beta sequences reportedly gave accurate predictions of HLA-A and HLA-B alleles. Among TCR beta chains of equal frequency, HLA-associated ones were more clonally expanded in a later analysis. Relative to the roughly 640-donor mean, N-insertions were reportedly fewer in an Asian-associated ancestry cluster in a later analysis.

PCR was performed using 60 Vbeta and 13 Jbeta primers. Using immunoSEQ multiplex PCR, the repertoire was profiled, and TCRdb retains in-frame clones only, with some absent. The sample consists of fewer than 130,000 clones, over 65% of them appearing once. The J segment lost 4 bases and the V segment lost 6 bases, leaving 7 bases of the junction unmatched. The germline V gene has CDR1 MDHEN and CDR2 SYDVKM. The CDR3 runs 14 residues. The count of this clone is one. No antigen is known for it. The sequence derives from a female donor in good health and CMV-seropositive. What was sequenced was PBMCs. The chain employs TRBV28 and TRBJ2-3, with TRBD2 matching 7 bases. The CDR3 region is CASRLGGPPDTQYF. In nucleotides, the CDR3 is TGTGCCAGCAGGCTGGGAGGGCCCCCAGATACGCAGTATTTT.